Listed below are T cell receptor beta chains from one sample, sequenced in a study of blood T cells in healthy people across ages. TCRdb used MiXCR to reprocess the 5' RACE reads, holding one entry per CDR3 protein. Of hundreds of thousands of distinct CDR3 sequences listed, roughly 31% are singletons. The sample consisted of blood. The origin of the receptors is a woman aged 80 or over in good health. Both conserved end residues are part of each CDR3. The D gene is left open where the match is weak. Size tells how often a clone was seen (once, few, many) or the class of an expanded clone, and some rows leave it out.

>many|TRBV20-1|TRBJ1-2|TRBD1
TGCAGTGCTAGCGACAGGGATACGGGCTACACCTTC
CSASDRDTGYTF
>few|TRBV20-1|TRBJ2-1|NA
TGCAGTGCTAGAGAGGGCCCCGGGGTGGGGGAGCAGTTCTTC
CSAREGPGVGEQFF
>many|TRBV4-1|TRBJ1-2|NA
TGCGCCAGCAGCCAAGAAGCCGTTAACTATGGCTACACCTTC
CASSQEAVNYGYTF
>many|TRBV5-1|TRBJ2-7|NA
TGCGCCAGCAGCTTGGATGAGGGCGAGCAGTACTTC
CASSLDEGEQYF
>NA|TRBV5-1|TRBJ1-1|NA
TGCGCCAGCAGCCCGCAGGAACCTAATACTGAAGCTTTCTTT
CASSPQEPNTEAFF
>many|TRBV5-1|TRBJ2-2|NA
TGCGCCAGCAGCCCTCAGGGACCGAACACCGGGGAGCTGTTTTTT
CASSPQGPNTGELFF
>few|TRBV5-1|TRBJ2-5|TRBD1
TGCGCCAGCAGCCCAGGACAGGTAGAGACCCAGTACTTC
CASSPGQVETQYF
>NA|TRBV13|TRBJ2-3|NA
TGTGCCAGCAGCCCCCCTAACGCAGATACGCAGTATTTT
CASSPPNADTQYF
>few|TRBV13|TRBJ2-7|NA
TGTGCCAGCAGCTTAAGGGGGGGAGGCAGCCGACCGCTCGAGCAGTACTTC
CASSLRGGGSRPLEQYF
>once|TRBV20-1|TRBJ2-4|NA
TGCAGTGCTAGAGCGGAAGCATCCGCCAAAAACATTCAGTACTTC
CSARAEASAKNIQYF
>many|TRBV7-3|TRBJ2-3|NA
TGTGCCAGCAGCTTAAGTGCCAGCACAGATACGCAGTATTTT
CASSLSASTDTQYF
>NA|TRBV20-1|TRBJ1-5|TRBD1
TGCAGTGCTTTCCGGGACAGAAATCAGCCCCAGCATTTT
CSAFRDRNQPQHF
>NA|TRBV20-1|TRBJ1-4|NA
TGCAGTGCTAGAGCTATGGCTTCAACTAATGAAAAACGGTTTTTT
CSARAMASTNEKRFF
>NA|TRBV9|TRBJ2-1|NA
TGTGCCAGCAGCTTAAGGGGGGGGGGAATCAATGAGCAGTTCTTC
CASSLRGGGINEQFF
>many|TRBV6-1|TRBJ1-2|NA
TGTGCCAGTACGGGAGGTGGGGGCGGCCGGACTGGCTACACCTTC
CASTGGGGGRTGYTF
>NA|TRBV20-1|TRBJ2-1|TRBD2
TGCAGTGCTAGAGATGGAAGCGGGAGTTGGAACAATGAGCAGTTCTTC
CSARDGSGSWNNEQFF
>NA|TRBV29-1|TRBJ2-1|TRBD2
TGCAGCGTGTCCCGAGCGGGGTTCGAGGGTGAGCAGTTCTTC
CSVSRAGFEGEQFF
>few|TRBV29-1|TRBJ1-1|TRBD1
TGCAGCGTTGAAGTCACAGGGGACCCTAACACTGAAGCTTTCTTT
CSVEVTGDPNTEAFF
>few|TRBV7-2|TRBJ2-1|NA
TGTGCCAGCAGCTTAGGTTGGGGCCCCTACAATGAGCAGTTCTTC
CASSLGWGPYNEQFF
>many|TRBV7-2|TRBJ2-5|TRBD2
TGTGCCAGCAGCGCGAGCGGGGGATCACAAGAGACCCAGTACTTC
CASSASGGSQETQYF
>many|TRBV5-1|TRBJ1-1|TRBD1
TGCGCCAGCAGCAGTTGGACAGGGGGCACTGAAGCTTTCTTT
CASSSWTGGTEAFF
>few|TRBV20-1|TRBJ2-3|TRBD2
TGCAGTGCTGGTGGGGCGGGGGGGGGCACAGATACGCAGTATTTT
CSAGGAGGGTDTQYF
>NA|TRBV18|TRBJ2-7|TRBD1
TGTGCCAGCTCATTAGCCGGGACAGAGGGCCACGAGCAGTACTTC
CASSLAGTEGHEQYF
>many|TRBV7-2|TRBJ2-1|NA
TGTGCCAGCAGAAGCTTCGATCCCTCGGTCTCCTACAATGAGCAGTTCTTC
CASRSFDPSVSYNEQFF
>many|TRBV20-1|TRBJ2-1|NA
TGCAGTGCTAGACCAGGGACGGTAGTGCACAATGAGCAGTTCTTC
CSARPGTVVHNEQFF
>NA|TRBV4-3|TRBJ1-4|NA
TGCGCCAGCAGCCCCCACAGCGGAACTAATGAAAAACTGTTTTTT
CASSPHSGTNEKLFF
>many|TRBV6-1|TRBJ2-7|TRBD1
TGTGCCAGCAGCCAGACAGGGGGCTTCTACGAGCAGTACTTC
CASSQTGGFYEQYF
>NA|TRBV10-3|TRBJ1-1|NA
TGTGCCATCAGTGGGACCGCTGAAGCTTTCTTT
CAISGTAEAFF
>many|TRBV20-1|TRBJ1-1|TRBD1
TGCAGTGCCACGGGACAGGGGGCAATTTGGACTGAAGCTTTCTTT
CSATGQGAIWTEAFF
>many|TRBV7-3|TRBJ2-1|NA
TGTGCCAGCAGCTTTGGGGGCGCGGGCACCGACAATGAGCAGTTCTTC
CASSFGGAGTDNEQFF
>NA|TRBV6-2/TRBV6-3|TRBJ1-6|NA
TGTGCCAGCATTAAAGACGGTGCCAATTCACCCCTCCACTTT
CASIKDGANSPLHF
>many|TRBV12-3/TRBV12-4|TRBJ2-6|NA
TGTGCCAGCAGCTACAACAGGGTGGCTGGGGCCAACGTCCTGACTTTC
CASSYNRVAGANVLTF
>many|TRBV29-1|TRBJ2-1|NA
TGCAGCGTCAGTAGCTTGGGTGGGTCCTACAATGAGCAGTTCTTC
CSVSSLGGSYNEQFF
>NA|TRBV28|TRBJ2-5|TRBD2
TGTGCCAGCAGTCCCGGGACTAGAGGGTCCGAGACCCAGTACTTC
CASSPGTRGSETQYF
>many|TRBV2|TRBJ2-7|NA
TGTGCCAGCGGTGGTAGCTCCTACGAGCAGTACTTC
CASGGSSYEQYF
>NA|TRBV20-1|TRBJ2-7|NA
TGCAGTGCCAGGGAGGATAGGGGGCGCGGGTACGAGCAGTACTTC
CSAREDRGRGYEQYF
>NA|TRBV27|TRBJ1-2|NA
TGTGCCAGCAGTTTAACGACAACCAACTATGGCTACACCTTC
CASSLTTTNYGYTF
>NA|TRBV7-9|TRBJ1-1|NA
TGTGCCAGCAGCTTAGGGGTGGCGGGAACTGAAGCTTTCTTT
CASSLGVAGTEAFF
>NA|TRBV27|TRBJ2-3|TRBD2
TGTGCCAGCAGCTGGGGACTAGATGCGACAGATACGCAGTATTTT
CASSWGLDATDTQYF
>many|TRBV5-1|TRBJ2-3|NA
TGCGCCAGCAGCTTGGCCGCCGCAGATACGCAGTATTTT
CASSLAAADTQYF
>few|TRBV28|TRBJ1-1|TRBD1
TGTGCCAGCAGTCGTATGAGGGGGCGGACCACTGAAGCTTTCTTT
CASSRMRGRTTEAFF
>few|TRBV19|TRBJ1-4|NA
TGTGCCAGTAGTATAGCGTCGGGATCAACTAATGAAAAACTGTTTTTT
CASSIASGSTNEKLFF
>NA|TRBV28|TRBJ1-2|NA
TGTGCCAGCAGCACCCCCGAGCACTTCTATGGCTACACCTTC
CASSTPEHFYGYTF